The 31 T cell receptor beta chains below were found in one sample sequenced in a study of blood T cell repertoires in COVID-19. This table comes from immunoSEQ multiplex PCR, and its TCRdb copy is limited to in-frame clones, with some not included. Altogether around 100,000 clones are present, 87% being singletons, with the ten largest covering around 20%. The material sequenced was peripheral blood. Source of these receptors: a human donor in a cohort sampled during active COVID-19.

This chain links TRBV7-9 with TRBJ1-5; 9 nucleotides line up with TRBD1. CDR3 length: 14 residues. The ends lost 4 bases at V and 6 bases at J; junction bases unmatched: 4. From germline, CDR1 is SEHNR and CDR2 FQNEAQ (reference sequence). CDR3 in amino acids: CASSSQGASQPQHF. CDR3 coding DNA: TGTGCCAGCAGCTCACAGGGGGCGAGTCAGCCCCAGCATTTT.

The table lists this clone with a count of one. The gene calls are TRBV6-5 and TRBJ2-3; D might be TRBD2 (6 bases). The germline V and J ends were trimmed by 8 bases and 0 bases, with 12 bases remaining between them. From germline, CDR1 is MNHEY and CDR2 SVGAGI. The CDR3 is 14 residues long. As DNA, the CDR3 is TGTGCCAGCGGGCGGGGTCTAAGCACAGATACGCAGTATTTT. Protein product: CASGRGLSTDTQYF.

The chain links TRBV19 to TRBJ2-7; D possibly corresponds to TRBD2 (6 bases). V was shortened by 8 bases and J by 0 bases, with 14 bases between the two germline ends. The CDR3 sequence is 14 residues long. Germline assignment: CDR1 LNHDA and CDR2 SQIVND (reference sequence). The CDR3 protein is CASSARGTSYEQYF. DNA of the CDR3: TGTGCCAGTTCCGCTCGCGGGACCTCCTACGAGCAGTACTTC.

V usage is TRBV28 and J usage is TRBJ2-3, with TRBD1 identical over 7 bases. CDR1 is MDHEN, CDR2 SYDVKM, per germline. V lost 4 bases and J lost 11; bases outside the gene matches: 15. The CDR3 totals 15 residues. CDR3 in amino acids: CASSSIEGAIGGQYF. The DNA for the CDR3 is TGTGCCAGCAGTTCCATAGAGGGGGCGATAGGGGGGCAGTATTTT.

The gene calls are TRBV5-8 and TRBJ1-4, with D perhaps matching TRBD1 (6 bases). This CDR3 has 15 residues. Deletions cut 4 bases from V and 0 bases from J, with 10 bases between. Germline CDR1 reads SGHTS; CDR2 reads YDEGEE. The CDR3 DNA is TGTGCCAGCAGCAGGGGGGGGACAACTAATGAAAAACTGTTTTTT. Translating it yields CASSRGGTTNEKLFF. Using reference TRBV5-8 and TRBJ1-4 for the parts outside the CDR3, the full variable domain is EAGVTQSPTHLIKTRGQQATLRCSPISGHTSVYWYQQALGLGLQFLLWYDEGEERNRGNFPPRFSGRQFPNYSSELNVNALELEDSALYLCASSRGGTTNEKLFFGSGTQLSVL.

The chain's CDR3 is CASSQRGGAGAGDTQYF. CDR3 sequence (DNA): TGTGCCAGCAGCCAAAGGGGAGGGGCGGGAGCAGGGGATACGCAGTATTTT. J is TRBJ2-3 and V is TRBV4-2, with 7 bases that match TRBD2. Trimming at V came to 2 bases and at J to 6 bases, leaving 14 bases not matched to a gene. Germline CDR1 and CDR2: LGHNA and YNFKEQ. The CDR3 sequence is 17 residues long.

Points on this clone: The junction shows a germline mismatch at one end, possibly a read error. This sequence joins TRBV7-7 and TRBJ2-2; TRBD2 agrees at 8 bases. Germline-derived CDR1 and CDR2 are SSHAT and FNYEAQ (reference sequence). The CDR3 loop spans 17 amino acids. CDR3 nucleotides: TGTGCTAGCAGCCGGGGGGGAACAGGTTCCTTCACCGGGGAGCTGTTTTTT. Translation: CASSRGGTGSFTGELFF.

The chain employs TRBV6-1 and TRBJ2-5, with TRBD1 identical over 8 bases. Germline CDR1 MNHNS, CDR2 SASEGT. CDR3 size: 17 residues. V shed 3 bases and J 5 bases; nucleotides not matched to a gene: 14. The CDR3 sequence: CASSDPLSGGYGETQYF. CDR3 nucleotide sequence: TGTGCCAGCAGTGACCCCCTTTCAGGGGGCTATGGGGAGACCCAGTACTTC.

This chain uses TRBV27 with TRBJ2-3; TRBD2 matches 14 bases. The CDR3 is made up of 18 amino acids. CDR1 MNHEY and CDR2 SMNVEV come from the germline V gene (reference sequence). V was pared by 5 bases and J by 4 bases, with 11 bases of the junction left unmatched. The CDR3 coding sequence is TGTGCCAGCAGTCTTAGGACTAGCGGGAGGATCTTATCAGATACGCAGTATTTT. Its protein is CASSLRTSGRILSDTQYF.

This chain links TRBV18 with TRBJ2-3; 7 nucleotides line up with TRBD2. V trimming: 0 bases; J trimming: 3 bases; junction bases outside the gene matches: 3. This CDR3 is 15 amino acids long. CDR1 KGHSH and CDR2 LQKENI come from the germline V gene. CDR3 loop: CASSPPGRETDTQYF. The DNA of the CDR3 is TGTGCCAGCTCACCACCGGGGCGGGAGACAGATACGCAGTATTTT.

The chain combines TRBV11-2 with TRBJ2-1; the match to TRBD2 covers 10 bases. J was trimmed by 9 bases and V by 0 bases; bases with no gene match: 5. This CDR3 contains 15 residues. Looked up from germline, CDR1 is SGHAT and CDR2 is FQNNGV. The CDR3 DNA is TGTGCCAGCAGCTTAGACCTAGCGGGAGCGGGTGAGCAGTTCTTC. Translating it yields CASSLDLAGAGEQFF.

This clone has just one count. The chain is built from TRBV3-1 (or the pseudogene TRBV3-2) and TRBJ1-1; tentatively, D is TRBD1 (6 bases). This CDR3 contains 15 residues. The V end was cut by 1 base, the J end by 3 bases, with 12 bases between. Germline loops: CDR1 LGHDT, CDR2 YNNKEL (reference sequence). The CDR3 DNA follows: TGTGCCAGCAGCCAAGTAGGTCCAGGGGACACTGAAGCTTTCTTT. Encoded protein: CASSQVGPGDTEAFF.

This chain connects TRBV7-2 to TRBJ1-2, with a tentative D call TRBD1 (6 bases). This CDR3 region has 13 residues. Trimming removed 4 bases from V and 3 bases from J, with 9 bases in between. Germline-derived CDR1 and CDR2 are SGHTA and FQGNSA. CDR3 residues: CASSSDSYYGYTF. The CDR3, as DNA: TGTGCCAGCAGCTCGGACAGCTACTATGGCTACACCTTC.

V is TRBV19 and J is TRBJ2-3, with a tentative D call TRBD2 (7 bases). The CDR3 sequence is 17 residues long. Germline CDR1 and CDR2: LNHDA and SQIVND (reference sequence). Trimming removed 8 bases at V and 6 bases at J, with 27 bases between. The CDR3 coding sequence is TGTGCCAGTCTCGGGGGGCTCTCCGGAGGGAAAGTCGATACGCAGTATTTT. It specifies CASLGGLSGGKVDTQYF.

V is TRBV29-1 and J is TRBJ1-4; 8 nucleotides match TRBD1. From germline, CDR1 is SQVTM and CDR2 ANQGSEA. The CDR3 spans 15 residues. The ends lost 6 bases at V and 5 bases at J; junction bases unmatched: 11. CDR3 nucleotide sequence: TGCAGCGTGAGAACTTTCGGGACAGGAAATGAAAAACTGTTTTTT. Translating it yields CSVRTFGTGNEKLFF.

The chain uses TRBV6-5 and TRBJ2-3, with 9 bases aligning to TRBD2. In germline, CDR1 is MNHEY, CDR2 SVGAGI. This CDR3 is 15 amino acids long. V shed 7 bases and J 6 bases; nucleotides not matched to a gene: 11. CDR3 amino acids: CASTRGLAVSDTQYF. The DNA of the CDR3 is TGTGCCAGCACCCGGGGACTAGCTGTTTCGGATACGCAGTATTTT.

V is TRBV3-1 (or the pseudogene TRBV3-2) and J is TRBJ2-1; D is unclear. Germline CDR1 is LGHDT and CDR2 is YNNKEL (reference sequence). V was clipped by 1 base and J by 10 bases, with 8 bases between them. CDR3 size: 12 residues. The CDR3 spells CASSQGSEEQFF. CDR3 coding DNA: TGTGCCAGCAGCCAAGGGTCCGAGGAGCAGTTCTTC.

The chain uses TRBV12-3 or TRBV12-4 and TRBJ2-7, with D hard to call. The CDR3 is 12 residues long. V shed 5 bases and J shed 1 base, with 6 bases lying between them. CDR3 protein: CASSTISYEQYF. Written as DNA, the CDR3 is TGTGCCAGCAGTACTATATCCTACGAGCAGTACTTC.

The V gene is TRBV6-6, the J gene TRBJ1-5; no clear D gene. This CDR3 has 12 amino acids. Germline V gives CDR1 MNHNY, CDR2 SVGAGI (reference sequence). Trimming removed 2 bases from V and 11 bases from J, with 10 bases in between. CDR3 coding DNA: TGTGCCAGCAGTTACGTGGTCGAGGCCCAGCATTTT. It yields the protein CASSYVVEAQHF.

The chain employs TRBV11-1 and TRBJ1-6; D is uncertain. V lost 3 bases, J lost 6 bases, and 12 bases lay in between. The CDR3 has 15 residues. Germline V CDR1 and CDR2: SGHAT, FQDESV (reference sequence). CDR3 amino acids: CASSFGRNSNSPLHF. CDR3 coding DNA: TGTGCCAGCAGCTTCGGCAGAAACAGTAATTCACCCCTCCACTTT.

The gene calls are TRBV6-6 and TRBJ1-2; tentatively, D is TRBD1 (6 bases). CDR3 size: 12 residues. Germline V gene lookup returns CDR1 MNHNY and CDR2 SVGAGI (reference sequence). Trimming pared 4 bases from V and 5 bases from J, leaving 8 bases between. The CDR3 reads CASSSGTYGYTF. As DNA, the CDR3 is TGTGCCAGCAGTTCTGGGACATATGGCTACACCTTC.

The chain recombines TRBV28 with TRBJ1-4; 7 bases are shared with TRBD1. Looked up from germline, CDR1 is MDHEN and CDR2 is SYDVKM. The length of the CDR3 is 16 residues. V was pared by 3 bases and J by 3 bases, with 7 bases of the junction left unmatched. The CDR3 here is CASSLNGQDPNEKLFF. DNA for the CDR3: TGTGCCAGCAGTTTGAACGGACAGGACCCTAATGAAAAACTGTTTTTT.

The CDR3 sequence: CASSFSGAGYF. In DNA form, the CDR3 reads TGTGCCAGCAGTTTCTCAGGCGCCGGGTACTTC. This rearrangement joins TRBV28 to TRBJ2-7; no reliable D call. V dropped 3 bases and J dropped 12 bases, with 12 bases sitting between them. This CDR3 comprises 11 residues. The germline gives CDR1 MDHEN, CDR2 SYDVKM.

This chain uses TRBV19 with TRBJ1-5, with unresolved D. Germline V gene data show CDR1 as LNHDA and CDR2 as SQIVND (reference sequence). The V and J ends lost 4 bases and 0 bases respectively, with 10 bases between them. There are 15 residues in the CDR3. CDR3 residues: CASSTTGDSNQPQHF. As DNA, the CDR3 is TGTGCCAGTAGTACTACCGGAGATAGCAATCAGCCCCAGCATTTT.

This clone was found a few times. The chain links TRBV10-1 to TRBJ2-1; 9 nucleotides align to TRBD1. Germline V gene sequence: CDR1 WNHNN, CDR2 SYGVQD (reference sequence). The V and J ends lost 8 bases and 1 base, in that order; junction bases with no gene match: 9. This CDR3 is 16 amino acids long. Written as DNA, the CDR3 is TGCGCCAGCGAGACTCGACAGGGGGGGTCCTACAATGAGCAGTTCTTC. The encoded protein is CASETRQGGSYNEQFF.

The chain employs TRBV3-1 (or the pseudogene TRBV3-2) and TRBJ1-1, with 8 nucleotides matching TRBD1. Per germline, CDR1 LGHDT and CDR2 YNNKEL (reference sequence). The CDR3 covers 12 residues. The V and J ends lost 3 bases and 7 bases, in that order; junction bases with no gene match: 1. The CDR3 loop is CASSQTGDEAFF. For the CDR3, the DNA is TGTGCCAGCAGCCAGACAGGGGATGAAGCTTTCTTT.

This rearrangement joins TRBV5-4 to TRBJ1-6, with D unresolved. Trimming shortened V by 4 bases and J by 0 bases, and 14 bases separated the two germline ends. Germline-derived CDR1 and CDR2 are SGHNT and YYREEE (reference sequence). The CDR3 loop spans 17 amino acids. CDR3 in amino acids: CASSPNLPSSYNSPLHF. DNA for the CDR3: TGTGCCAGCAGCCCGAACCTGCCGAGCTCCTATAATTCACCCCTCCACTTT. Supplemented by reference TRBV5-4 and TRBJ1-6, the full variable domain reads ETGVTQSPTHLIKTRGQQVTLRCSSQSGHNTVSWYQQALGQGPQFIFQYYREEENGRGNFPPRFSGLQFPNYSSELNVNALELDDSALYLCASSPNLPSSYNSPLHFGNGTRLTVT.

In its sample, this clone was seen once. V gene TRBV18 combines with J gene TRBJ2-5; D is ambiguous. V was pared by 2 bases and J by 4 bases, with 8 bases between. The germline V gene encodes CDR1 KGHSH and CDR2 LQKENI. This CDR3 spans 13 amino acids. The CDR3 nucleotides are TGTGCCAGCTCACCAGGTCCGAGAGAGACCCAGTACTTC. It encodes CASSPGPRETQYF.

The CDR3 loop reads CASSFARQGATHNEKLFF. The CDR3 DNA reads as TGTGCCAGCAGCTTTGCAAGACAGGGGGCGACCCATAATGAAAAACTGTTTTTT. The chain carries TRBV11-2 and TRBJ1-4; 10 bases are shared with TRBD1. CDR1 and CDR2 from the germline V gene are SGHAT and FQNNGV. There are 18 residues in the CDR3. V lost 3 bases, J lost 4 bases, and 11 bases stayed unmatched. The whole variable domain, remainder taken from reference TRBV11-2 and TRBJ1-4, is EAGVAQSPRYKIIEKRQSVAFWCNPISGHATLYWYQQILGQGPKLLIQFQNNGVVDDSQLPKDRFSAERLKGVDSTLKIQPAKLEDSAVYLCASSFARQGATHNEKLFFGSGTQLSVL.

V usage is TRBV5-8 and J usage is TRBJ2-7, with 7 bases identical to TRBD1. After removal of 4 bases from V and 6 bases from J, the junction contained 10 bases not matched to a gene. The germline V gene encodes CDR1 SGHTS and CDR2 YDEGEE. The CDR3 has 14 residues. CDR3 region: CASSPEGAHLEQYF. CDR3 bases: TGTGCCAGCAGCCCCGAGGGGGCGCATCTCGAGCAGTACTTC.

This clone occurred once. This sample also contains other DNA sequences that code for the same CDR3. The chain combines TRBV19 with TRBJ1-5, with 9 bases that match TRBD1. In germline, CDR1 is LNHDA, CDR2 SQIVND (reference sequence). V lost 3 bases and J lost 7; bases outside the gene matches: 7. This CDR3 contains 15 residues. This chain's CDR3 is CASSIPGTGRQPQHF. Written as DNA, the CDR3 is TGTGCCAGTAGTATCCCTGGGACAGGGCGCCAGCCCCAGCATTTT.